These T cell receptor beta chains were read from a single sample in a study of cytomegalovirus exposure and HLA in healthy donors. Here immunoSEQ multiplex PCR was the method, and the copy in TCRdb shows in-frame clones only, minus some. Of 100,000 to 150,000 clones listed, roughly 84% are singletons. The sample was PBMCs. These receptors came from a boy between 10 and 17 years old in good health and CMV-seronegative. Both conserved end residues are part of each CDR3. Each record gives: J gene, D gene, clone size, V gene, CDR3 DNA, CDR3 protein. A D gene is named only where the DNA matches it firmly. Some rows mark clone size as missing; the rest say once, few, many or name a class of expanded clone.

J gene: TRBJ2-1; D gene: TRBD2; clone size: -; V gene: TRBV29-1; CDR3 DNA: TGCAGCGTGGCTACTAGCGGGGGGGTATGGAATGAGCAGTTCTTC; CDR3 protein: CSVATSGGVWNEQFF
J gene: TRBJ1-1; D gene: -; clone size: -; V gene: TRBV7-2; CDR3 DNA: TGTGCCAGCAGCTTAGTATACAGGAACACTGAAGCTTTCTTT; CDR3 protein: CASSLVYRNTEAFF
J gene: TRBJ2-1; D gene: -; clone size: -; V gene: TRBV4-1; CDR3 DNA: TGCGCCAGCAGCCAAGGGGGGCGTGAGCAGTTCTTC; CDR3 protein: CASSQGGREQFF
J gene: TRBJ2-1; D gene: -; clone size: -; V gene: TRBV19; CDR3 DNA: TGTGCCAGTAGTAAACCCCCACTTACAGGGACAAGCTCCTACAATGAGCAGTTCTTC; CDR3 protein: CASSKPPLTGTSSYNEQFF
J gene: TRBJ2-2; D gene: -; clone size: -; V gene: TRBV30; CDR3 DNA: TGTGCCTGGAGTGTCGGAGCCGGGGAGCTGTTTTTT; CDR3 protein: CAWSVGAGELFF
J gene: TRBJ1-4; D gene: -; clone size: -; V gene: TRBV9; CDR3 DNA: TGTGCCAGCAGCGAATCAACAGGGTTCGATGAAAAACTGTTTTTT; CDR3 protein: CASSESTGFDEKLFF
J gene: TRBJ2-7; D gene: -; clone size: -; V gene: TRBV19; CDR3 DNA: TGTGCCAGTAGTATGGGACTTGACCTCCTCCACGAGCAGTACTTC; CDR3 protein: CASSMGLDLLHEQYF
J gene: TRBJ2-5; D gene: -; clone size: -; V gene: TRBV7-3; CDR3 DNA: TGTGCCAGCAGCTTAACAGGGGGTCCTACCCAGCAGTACTTC; CDR3 protein: CASSLTGGPTQQYF
J gene: TRBJ2-7; D gene: -; clone size: -; V gene: TRBV11-2; CDR3 DNA: TGTGCCAGCAGCTCCTTACGAGGGAGGAGTCAGTACTTC; CDR3 protein: CASSSLRGRSQYF
J gene: TRBJ2-3; D gene: TRBD2; clone size: -; V gene: TRBV2; CDR3 DNA: TGTGCCACCTGGGGGGGTATCACAGATACGCAGTATTTT; CDR3 protein: CATWGGITDTQYF
J gene: TRBJ1-5; D gene: TRBD1; clone size: -; V gene: TRBV6-1; CDR3 DNA: TGTGCCAGCAGCGCAGGGGGCTTAGGTCAGCCCCAGCATTTT; CDR3 protein: CASSAGGLGQPQHF
J gene: TRBJ1-1; D gene: -; clone size: once; V gene: TRBV9; CDR3 DNA: TGTGCCAGCAGCGTATCTGTGAACACTGAAGCTTTCTTT; CDR3 protein: CASSVSVNTEAFF
J gene: TRBJ1-1; D gene: TRBD1; clone size: -; V gene: TRBV5-6; CDR3 DNA: TGTGCCAGCAGCCCAGGGACAGGGGGCTTCAACACTGAAGCTTTCTTT; CDR3 protein: CASSPGTGGFNTEAFF
J gene: TRBJ1-1; D gene: TRBD1; clone size: -; V gene: TRBV29-1; CDR3 DNA: TGCAGCGTTAACAGGGGGCGAGACACTGAAGCTTTCTTT; CDR3 protein: CSVNRGRDTEAFF
J gene: TRBJ2-7; D gene: -; clone size: -; V gene: TRBV7-2; CDR3 DNA: TGTGCCAGCAGCTTAGGGTACGGAGGGGCCGACCCTATCACCTACGAGCAGTACTTC; CDR3 protein: CASSLGYGGADPITYEQYF
J gene: TRBJ2-1; D gene: TRBD2; clone size: -; V gene: TRBV7-2; CDR3 DNA: TGTGCCAGCAGCTTAAGACTAGCGAGTAATGAGCAGTTCTTC; CDR3 protein: CASSLRLASNEQFF
J gene: TRBJ2-7; D gene: TRBD1; clone size: few; V gene: TRBV6-1; CDR3 DNA: TGTGCCAGCAGTGAGACCGGGACAGGATTCTACGAGCAGTACTTC; CDR3 protein: CASSETGTGFYEQYF
J gene: TRBJ2-5; D gene: TRBD1; clone size: -; V gene: TRBV19; CDR3 DNA: TGTGCCAGTAGTCTGGGACAGCTAGTAGAGACCCAGTACTTC; CDR3 protein: CASSLGQLVETQYF
J gene: TRBJ2-7; D gene: TRBD2; clone size: -; V gene: TRBV7-2; CDR3 DNA: TGTGCCAGCAGCGTTAGCGCCCCGGGACTACTGAACTACGAGCAGTACTTC; CDR3 protein: CASSVSAPGLLNYEQYF
J gene: TRBJ1-6; D gene: -; clone size: -; V gene: TRBV6-5; CDR3 DNA: TGTGCCAGCAGCCAACAGGAGTCCTATAATTCACCCCTCCACTTT; CDR3 protein: CASSQQESYNSPLHF
J gene: TRBJ1-1; D gene: TRBD1; clone size: -; V gene: TRBV14; CDR3 DNA: TGTGCCAGCAGCCAAGATTGGGGACAGGGGGCAAGCACTGAAGCTTTCTTT; CDR3 protein: CASSQDWGQGASTEAFF
J gene: TRBJ2-7; D gene: -; clone size: -; V gene: TRBV21-1; CDR3 DNA: TGTGCCAGCAGCAGGCCATGGACAGGGGTCAACGAGCAGTACTTC; CDR3 protein: CASSRPWTGVNEQYF
J gene: TRBJ2-7; D gene: -; clone size: -; V gene: TRBV11-2; CDR3 DNA: TGTGCCAGCAGCTTACTCTTCTGGCAGGGGAACGAGCAGTACTTC; CDR3 protein: CASSLLFWQGNEQYF
J gene: TRBJ2-1; D gene: -; clone size: -; V gene: TRBV4-3; CDR3 DNA: TGCGCCAGCAGCCTCCTACTAGGTTTGGATGAGCAGTTCTTC; CDR3 protein: CASSLLLGLDEQFF
J gene: TRBJ2-2; D gene: -; clone size: -; V gene: TRBV30; CDR3 DNA: TGTGCCTGGAGCAAGGGGGGGGCGGGCGGGGAGCTGTTTTTT; CDR3 protein: CAWSKGGAGGELFF
J gene: TRBJ1-1; D gene: TRBD1; clone size: -; V gene: TRBV7-8; CDR3 DNA: TGTGCCAGCAGCTTAGACGGACAGGGCGATACTGAAGCTTTCTTT; CDR3 protein: CASSLDGQGDTEAFF
J gene: TRBJ2-7; D gene: -; clone size: -; V gene: TRBV29-1; CDR3 DNA: TGCAGCGATGGATCAGGACAGTCAAAGTACGAGCAGTACTTC; CDR3 protein: CSDGSGQSKYEQYF
J gene: TRBJ1-6; D gene: TRBD1; clone size: -; V gene: TRBV19; CDR3 DNA: TGTGCCAGTAGTCCCCTGACAGGGGCACAACTTAAAGCCCTCCACTTT; CDR3 protein: CASSPLTGAQLKALHF
J gene: TRBJ1-2; D gene: TRBD1; clone size: -; V gene: TRBV14; CDR3 DNA: TGTGCCAGCAGCCAAGAGGTCGACAGGGGGTATACTAACTATGGCTACACCTTC; CDR3 protein: CASSQEVDRGYTNYGYTF
J gene: TRBJ2-2; D gene: -; clone size: -; V gene: TRBV2; CDR3 DNA: TGTGCCAGCAGTGAAGTAGTCAGGGTTCCCGGGGAGCTGTTTTTT; CDR3 protein: CASSEVVRVPGELFF
J gene: TRBJ2-6; D gene: -; clone size: -; V gene: TRBV7-3; CDR3 DNA: TGTGCCAGCACTCCGAATCACCTATACTCTGGGGCCAACGTCCTGACTTTC; CDR3 protein: CASTPNHLYSGANVLTF
J gene: TRBJ2-2; D gene: TRBD1; clone size: -; V gene: TRBV30; CDR3 DNA: TGTGCCTGGAGCCCCATTGGGACAGGGTCCACCGGGGAGCTGTTTTTT; CDR3 protein: CAWSPIGTGSTGELFF
J gene: TRBJ2-2; D gene: -; clone size: -; V gene: TRBV30; CDR3 DNA: TGTGCTTCCTCGACTACAATCACCGGGGAGCTGTTTTTT; CDR3 protein: CASSTTITGELFF
J gene: TRBJ1-2; D gene: TRBD1; clone size: once; V gene: TRBV10-3; CDR3 DNA: TGTGCCATCAGGGAAGCGCTGGGACAGAACTATGGCTACACCTTC; CDR3 protein: CAIREALGQNYGYTF
J gene: TRBJ1-6; D gene: TRBD1; clone size: -; V gene: TRBV11-2; CDR3 DNA: TGTGCCAGCAGCTTTCCAGGGGGTTATTCACCCCTCCACTTT; CDR3 protein: CASSFPGGYSPLHF
J gene: TRBJ2-2; D gene: -; clone size: -; V gene: TRBV10-3; CDR3 DNA: TGTGCCTCAGGGGGGTTCGGGGAAACAGGGGAGCTGTTTTTT; CDR3 protein: CASGGFGETGELFF
J gene: TRBJ1-4; D gene: -; clone size: -; V gene: TRBV27; CDR3 DNA: TGTGCCAGCAGTCCTCTAGGGGGTAATGAAAAACTGTTTTTT; CDR3 protein: CASSPLGGNEKLFF
J gene: TRBJ1-1; D gene: -; clone size: -; V gene: TRBV4-2; CDR3 DNA: TGTGCCAGCAGCCAAGGGGAGAGCGCTGAAGCTTTCTTT; CDR3 protein: CASSQGESAEAFF
J gene: TRBJ1-4; D gene: TRBD1; clone size: few; V gene: TRBV5-5; CDR3 DNA: TGTGCCAGCAGCCCAGGGGGCTGGCCAGATGAAAAACTGTTTTTT; CDR3 protein: CASSPGGWPDEKLFF
J gene: TRBJ2-3; D gene: TRBD1; clone size: -; V gene: TRBV10-3; CDR3 DNA: TGTGCCATCAAGGGACAGGGGGCTGGCACAGATACGCAGTATTTT; CDR3 protein: CAIKGQGAGTDTQYF
J gene: TRBJ2-5; D gene: TRBD1; clone size: -; V gene: TRBV5-1; CDR3 DNA: TGCGCCAGCAGCTTGTTTGGGGACAGGGGCTCTGGAGAAGAGACCCAGTACTTC; CDR3 protein: CASSLFGDRGSGEETQYF
J gene: TRBJ2-7; D gene: TRBD1; clone size: -; V gene: TRBV9; CDR3 DNA: TGTGCCAGCAGCGGGGGACAGGCGGGACCTTACGAGCAGTACTTC; CDR3 protein: CASSGGQAGPYEQYF
J gene: TRBJ1-6; D gene: TRBD1; clone size: once; V gene: TRBV9; CDR3 DNA: TGTGCCAGCAGCCGAGGACAGGGAAGTTCACCCCTCCACTTT; CDR3 protein: CASSRGQGSSPLHF
J gene: TRBJ2-7; D gene: -; clone size: once; V gene: TRBV5-1; CDR3 DNA: TGCGCCAGCAGCTTGTCCCAGGGGACGACCTACGAGCAGTACTTC; CDR3 protein: CASSLSQGTTYEQYF
J gene: TRBJ1-4; D gene: TRBD1; clone size: few; V gene: TRBV30; CDR3 DNA: TGTGCCGGACAGGGGAGGGACGAAAAACTGTTTTTT; CDR3 protein: CAGQGRDEKLFF
J gene: TRBJ2-7; D gene: -; clone size: -; V gene: TRBV4-1; CDR3 DNA: TGCGCCAGCAGCCAAGGAGCAAGCGAGCAGTACTTC; CDR3 protein: CASSQGASEQYF
J gene: TRBJ1-5; D gene: TRBD1; clone size: once; V gene: TRBV27; CDR3 DNA: TGTGCCAGCAGAAGCGGACAGGGCGCGAATCAGCCCCAGCATTTT; CDR3 protein: CASRSGQGANQPQHF
J gene: TRBJ1-2; D gene: -; clone size: -; V gene: TRBV29-1; CDR3 DNA: TGCAGCGGAGAGGGAATCGGGAATGGCTACACCTTC; CDR3 protein: CSGEGIGNGYTF
J gene: TRBJ2-5; D gene: TRBD1; clone size: -; V gene: TRBV30; CDR3 DNA: TGTGCCTGGGGGACAGGGTCCGAGACCCAGTACTTC; CDR3 protein: CAWGTGSETQYF
J gene: TRBJ2-1; D gene: -; clone size: -; V gene: TRBV29-1; CDR3 DNA: TGCAGCGCATGGAAGGAGAGTGAGCAGTTCTTC; CDR3 protein: CSAWKESEQFF
J gene: TRBJ1-1; D gene: -; clone size: -; V gene: TRBV7-2; CDR3 DNA: TGTGCCAGCAGCCTCAGGGGTTTTGGGATGAACACTGAAGCTTTCTTT; CDR3 protein: CASSLRGFGMNTEAFF
J gene: TRBJ2-1; D gene: TRBD2; clone size: once; V gene: TRBV6-5; CDR3 DNA: TGTGCCAGCAGGACTAGCGGGAATGAGCAGTTCTTC; CDR3 protein: CASRTSGNEQFF
J gene: TRBJ2-1; D gene: -; clone size: -; V gene: TRBV15; CDR3 DNA: TGTGCCACCAGCAGGGAGGTTCTCTACAATGAGCAGTTCTTC; CDR3 protein: CATSREVLYNEQFF
J gene: TRBJ2-7; D gene: -; clone size: -; V gene: TRBV7-6; CDR3 DNA: TGTGCCAGCAGCGACCAGGGGCGGGAGCGGTACGAGCAGTACTTC; CDR3 protein: CASSDQGRERYEQYF
J gene: TRBJ1-5; D gene: -; clone size: -; V gene: TRBV18; CDR3 DNA: TGTGCCAGCTCAGGAGGAAACAATCAGCCCCAGCATTTT; CDR3 protein: CASSGGNNQPQHF
J gene: TRBJ1-1; D gene: TRBD1; clone size: few; V gene: TRBV6-1; CDR3 DNA: TGTGCCAGCAGTAGCCGACAGGGGGCTGAAGCTTTCTTT; CDR3 protein: CASSSRQGAEAFF
J gene: TRBJ2-7; D gene: -; clone size: once; V gene: TRBV5-6; CDR3 DNA: TGTGCCAGCCCCCGCTACGAGCAGTACTTC; CDR3 protein: CASPRYEQYF
J gene: TRBJ1-1; D gene: -; clone size: -; V gene: TRBV27; CDR3 DNA: TGTGCCTCAGTATCGGGAATCGGGATGAACACTGAAGCTTTCTTT; CDR3 protein: CASVSGIGMNTEAFF
J gene: TRBJ2-7; D gene: -; clone size: -; V gene: TRBV4-3; CDR3 DNA: TGCGCCAGCAGCCAAGAGTGGGGAGGCAACTACGAGCAGTACTTC; CDR3 protein: CASSQEWGGNYEQYF
J gene: TRBJ1-2; D gene: -; clone size: -; V gene: TRBV18; CDR3 DNA: TGTGCCAGCTCACCCGAGTGGGGGGAAGGCTACACCTTC; CDR3 protein: CASSPEWGEGYTF